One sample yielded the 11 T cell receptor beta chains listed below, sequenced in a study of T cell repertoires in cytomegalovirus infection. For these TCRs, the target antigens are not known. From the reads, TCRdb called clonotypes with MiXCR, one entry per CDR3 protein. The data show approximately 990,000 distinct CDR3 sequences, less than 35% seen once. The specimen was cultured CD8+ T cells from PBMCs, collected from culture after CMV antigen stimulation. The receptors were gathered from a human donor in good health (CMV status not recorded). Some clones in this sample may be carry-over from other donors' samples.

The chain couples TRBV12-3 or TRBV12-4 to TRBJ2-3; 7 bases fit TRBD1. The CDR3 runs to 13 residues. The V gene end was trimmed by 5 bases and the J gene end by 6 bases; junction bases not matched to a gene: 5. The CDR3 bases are TGTGCCAGCAGTGTAGACAGGGTTGATACGCAGTATTTT. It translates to CASSVDRVDTQYF.

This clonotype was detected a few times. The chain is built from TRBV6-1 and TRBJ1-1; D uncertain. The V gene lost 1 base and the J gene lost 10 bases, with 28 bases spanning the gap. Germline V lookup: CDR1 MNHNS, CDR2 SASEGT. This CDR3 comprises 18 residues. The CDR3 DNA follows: TGTGCCAGCAGTGAAGGGCACGGTGGAAGATCGGGTTCCACGGGAGCTTTCTTT. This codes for CASSEGHGGRSGSTGAFF.

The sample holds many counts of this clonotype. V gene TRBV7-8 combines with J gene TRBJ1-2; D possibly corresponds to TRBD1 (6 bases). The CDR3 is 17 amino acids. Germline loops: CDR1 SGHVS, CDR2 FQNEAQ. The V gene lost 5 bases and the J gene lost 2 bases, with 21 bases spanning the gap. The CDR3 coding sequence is TGTGCCAGCAGCGAGGGGGGGTTGGGCCGATTAAACTATGGCTACACCTTC. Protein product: CASSEGGLGRLNYGYTF.

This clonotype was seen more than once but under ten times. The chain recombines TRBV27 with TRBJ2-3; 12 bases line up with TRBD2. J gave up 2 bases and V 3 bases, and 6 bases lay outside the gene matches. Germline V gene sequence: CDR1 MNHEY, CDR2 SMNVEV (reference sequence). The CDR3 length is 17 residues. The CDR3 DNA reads TGTGCCAGCAGTTTCCAAGGACTAGCGGGGTTCACAGATACGCAGTATTTT. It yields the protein CASSFQGLAGFTDTQYF.

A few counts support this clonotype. CDR3 residues: CASSRGTGGILYEQYV. CDR3 DNA: TGTGCCAGCTCAAGGGGGACAGGGGGGATCCTATACGAGCAGTACGTC. The chain joins TRBV18 to TRBJ2-7; 11 positions agree with TRBD1. This CDR3 region has 16 residues. V shed 5 bases and J 4 bases; nucleotides not matched to a gene: 10. Germline V gene lookup returns CDR1 KGHSH and CDR2 LQKENI.

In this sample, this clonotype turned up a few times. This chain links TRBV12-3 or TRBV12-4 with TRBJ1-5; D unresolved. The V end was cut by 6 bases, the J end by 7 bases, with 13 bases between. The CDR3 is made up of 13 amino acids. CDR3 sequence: CASSPDTGQPQHF. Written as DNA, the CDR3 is TGTGCCAGCAGCCCCGACACCGGGCAGCCCCAGCATTTT.

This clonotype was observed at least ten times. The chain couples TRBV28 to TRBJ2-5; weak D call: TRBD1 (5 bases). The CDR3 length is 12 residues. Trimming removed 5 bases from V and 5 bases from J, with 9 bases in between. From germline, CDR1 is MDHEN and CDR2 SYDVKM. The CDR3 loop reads CASSRGIETQYF. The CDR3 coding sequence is TGTGCCAGCAGTAGGGGAATCGAGACCCAGTACTTC.

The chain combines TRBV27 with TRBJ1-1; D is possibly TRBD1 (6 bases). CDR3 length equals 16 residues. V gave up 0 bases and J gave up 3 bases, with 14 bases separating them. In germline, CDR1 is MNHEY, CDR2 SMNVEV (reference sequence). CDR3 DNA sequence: TGTGCCAGCAGTTTATCGAGGGGGGCTCGCGACACTGAAGCTTTCTTT. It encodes CASSLSRGARDTEAFF.

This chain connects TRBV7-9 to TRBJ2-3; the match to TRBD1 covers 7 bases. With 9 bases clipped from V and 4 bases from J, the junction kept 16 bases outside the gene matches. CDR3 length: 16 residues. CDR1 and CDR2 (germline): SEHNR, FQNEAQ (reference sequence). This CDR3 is CASPLNPDRDPDTQYF. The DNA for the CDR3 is TGTGCCAGTCCCTTAAACCCAGACAGGGACCCAGATACGCAGTATTTT. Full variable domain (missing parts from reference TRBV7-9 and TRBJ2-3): DTGVSQNPRHKITKRGQNVTFRCDPISEHNRLYWYRQTLGQGPEFLTYFQNEAQLEKSRLLSDRFSAERPKGSFSTLEIQRTEQGDSAMYLCASPLNPDRDPDTQYFGPGTRLTVL.

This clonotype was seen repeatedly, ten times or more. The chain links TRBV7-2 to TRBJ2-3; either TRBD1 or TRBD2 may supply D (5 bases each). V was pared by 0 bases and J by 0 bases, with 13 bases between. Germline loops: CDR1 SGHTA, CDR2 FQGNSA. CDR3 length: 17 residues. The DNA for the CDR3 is TGTGCCAGCAGCTTAGCCCCTGACGGGGCTAGCACAGATACGCAGTATTTT. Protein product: CASSLAPDGASTDTQYF.

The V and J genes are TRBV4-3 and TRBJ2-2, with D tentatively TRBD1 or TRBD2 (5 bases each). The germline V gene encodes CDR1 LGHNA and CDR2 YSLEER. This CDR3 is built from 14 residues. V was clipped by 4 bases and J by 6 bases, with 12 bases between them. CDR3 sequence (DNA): TGCGCCAGCAGCCCGGGACCTTATGCCGGGGAGCTGTTTTTT. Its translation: CASSPGPYAGELFF.